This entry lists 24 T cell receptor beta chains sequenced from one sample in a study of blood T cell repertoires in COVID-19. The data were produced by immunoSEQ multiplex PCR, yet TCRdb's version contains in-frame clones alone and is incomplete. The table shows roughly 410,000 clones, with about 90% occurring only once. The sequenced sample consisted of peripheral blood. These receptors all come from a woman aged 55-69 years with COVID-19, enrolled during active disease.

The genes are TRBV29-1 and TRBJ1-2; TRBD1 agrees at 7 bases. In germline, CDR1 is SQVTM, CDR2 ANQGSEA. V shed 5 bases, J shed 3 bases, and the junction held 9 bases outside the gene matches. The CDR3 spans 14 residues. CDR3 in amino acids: CSVPNRGSDYGYTF. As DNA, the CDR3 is TGCAGCGTTCCTAACAGGGGTTCTGACTATGGCTACACCTTC.

The CDR3 DNA is TGTGCCAGCAGCAGGGACGTCTATAGCAATCAGCCCCAGCATTTT. Translated, it gives CASSRDVYSNQPQHF. The rearrangement joins TRBV7-9 to TRBJ1-5, with D perhaps matching TRBD1 (5 bases). From germline, CDR1 is SEHNR and CDR2 FQNEAQ (reference sequence). V lost 5 bases and J 0 bases, leaving 11 bases between the germline ends. The CDR3 has 15 residues.

DNA of the CDR3: TGCGCCAGCAGCCTTGGACAACTCTTCGGCGAGCAGTACTTC. This codes for CASSLGQLFGEQYF. This sequence joins TRBV5-1 and TRBJ2-7; weak D call: TRBD1 (5 bases). The CDR3 is 14 residues long. Germline CDR1 SGHRS, CDR2 YFSETQ. Trimming left V 4 bases short and J 6 bases short, with 17 bases between.

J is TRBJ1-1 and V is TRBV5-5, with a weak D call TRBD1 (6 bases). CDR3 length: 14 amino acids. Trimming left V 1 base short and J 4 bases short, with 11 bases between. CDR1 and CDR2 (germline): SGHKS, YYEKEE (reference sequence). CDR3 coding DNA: TGTGCCAGCAGCTTGTCAGGGGAGGGCACTGAAGCTTTCTTT. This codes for CASSLSGEGTEAFF.

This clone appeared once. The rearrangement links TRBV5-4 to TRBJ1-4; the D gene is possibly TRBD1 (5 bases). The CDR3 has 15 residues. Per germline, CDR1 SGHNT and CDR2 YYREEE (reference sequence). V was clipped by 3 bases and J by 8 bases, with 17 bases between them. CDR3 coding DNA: TGTGCCAGCAGCTCCCCTAAGGAGGGGCTAGAAAAACTGTTTTTT. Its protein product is CASSSPKEGLEKLFF.

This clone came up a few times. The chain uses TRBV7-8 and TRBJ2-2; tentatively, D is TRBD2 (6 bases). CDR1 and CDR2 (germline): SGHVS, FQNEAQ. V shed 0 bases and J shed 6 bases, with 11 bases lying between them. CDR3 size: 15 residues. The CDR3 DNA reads TGTGCCAGCAGCTTAGCGGCGATAGCGGCCGGGGAGCTGTTTTTT. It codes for CASSLAAIAAGELFF.

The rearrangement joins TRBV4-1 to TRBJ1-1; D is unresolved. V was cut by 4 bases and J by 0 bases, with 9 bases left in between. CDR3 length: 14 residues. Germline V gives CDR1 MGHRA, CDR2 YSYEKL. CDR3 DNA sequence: TGCGCCAGCAGCCCCGAGAGGATGAACACTGAAGCTTTCTTT. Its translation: CASSPERMNTEAFF.

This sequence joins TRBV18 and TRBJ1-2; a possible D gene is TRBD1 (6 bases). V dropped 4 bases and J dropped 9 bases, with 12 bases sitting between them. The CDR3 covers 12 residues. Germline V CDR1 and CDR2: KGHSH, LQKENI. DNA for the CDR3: TGTGCCAGCTCACAACAGACAGGAAGCTACACCTTC. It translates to CASSQQTGSYTF.

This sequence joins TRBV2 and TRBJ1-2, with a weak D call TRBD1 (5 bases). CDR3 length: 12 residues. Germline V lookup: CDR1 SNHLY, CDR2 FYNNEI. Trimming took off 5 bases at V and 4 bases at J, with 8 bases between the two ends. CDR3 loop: CASSRQGYGYTF. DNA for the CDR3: TGTGCCAGCAGTCGGCAGGGCTATGGCTACACCTTC.

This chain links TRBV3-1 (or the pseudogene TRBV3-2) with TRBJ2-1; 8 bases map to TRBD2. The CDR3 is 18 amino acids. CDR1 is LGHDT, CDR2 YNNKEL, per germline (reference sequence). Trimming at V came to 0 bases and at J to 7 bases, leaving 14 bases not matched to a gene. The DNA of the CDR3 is TGTGCCAGCAGCCAAGAGGCGACCGCGGGACTAGTAACTAATGAGCAGTTCTTC. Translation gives CASSQEATAGLVTNEQFF.

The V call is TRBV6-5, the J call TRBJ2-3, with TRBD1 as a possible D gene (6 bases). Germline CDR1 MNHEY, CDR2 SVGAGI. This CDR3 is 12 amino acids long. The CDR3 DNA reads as TGTGCTATCGGACAGAGCACAGATACGCAGTATTTT. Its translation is CAIGQSTDTQYF.

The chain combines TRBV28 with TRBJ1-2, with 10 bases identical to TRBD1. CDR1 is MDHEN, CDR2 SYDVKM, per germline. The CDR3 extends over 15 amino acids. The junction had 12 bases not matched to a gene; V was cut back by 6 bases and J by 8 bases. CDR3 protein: CASSPPGTGERGYTF. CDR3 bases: TGTGCCAGCAGCCCACCCGGGACAGGGGAACGCGGCTACACCTTC.

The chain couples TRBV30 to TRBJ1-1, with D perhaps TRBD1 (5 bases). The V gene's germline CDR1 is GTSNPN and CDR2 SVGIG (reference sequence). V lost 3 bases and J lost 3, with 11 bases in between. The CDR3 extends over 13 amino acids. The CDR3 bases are TGTGCCTGGAGGACCCAGGGCTACACTGAAGCTTTCTTT. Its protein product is CAWRTQGYTEAFF.

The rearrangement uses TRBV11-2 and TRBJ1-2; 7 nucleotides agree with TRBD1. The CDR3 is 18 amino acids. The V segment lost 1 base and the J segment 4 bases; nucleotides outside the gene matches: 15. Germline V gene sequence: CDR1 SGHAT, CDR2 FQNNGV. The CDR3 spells CASSLGGQLSYRAYGYTF. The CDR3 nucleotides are TGTGCCAGCAGCTTAGGGGGACAGCTCTCCTATCGGGCCTATGGCTACACCTTC. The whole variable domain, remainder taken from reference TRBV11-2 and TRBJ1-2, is EAGVAQSPRYKIIEKRQSVAFWCNPISGHATLYWYQQILGQGPKLLIQFQNNGVVDDSQLPKDRFSAERLKGVDSTLKIQPAKLEDSAVYLCASSLGGQLSYRAYGYTFGSGTRLTVV.

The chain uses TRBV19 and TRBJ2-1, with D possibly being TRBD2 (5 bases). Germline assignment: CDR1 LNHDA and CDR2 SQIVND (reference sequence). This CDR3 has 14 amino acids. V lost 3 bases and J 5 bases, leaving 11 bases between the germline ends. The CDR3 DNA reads TGTGCCAGTAGTATTTACGGACTCCACAATGAGCAGTTCTTC. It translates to CASSIYGLHNEQFF.

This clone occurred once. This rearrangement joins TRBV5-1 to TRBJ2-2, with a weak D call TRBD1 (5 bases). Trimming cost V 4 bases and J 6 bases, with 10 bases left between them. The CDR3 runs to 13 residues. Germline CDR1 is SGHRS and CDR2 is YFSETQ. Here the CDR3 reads CASSLRGAGELFF. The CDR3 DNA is TGCGCCAGCAGCCTTAGGGGCGCCGGGGAGCTGTTTTTT.

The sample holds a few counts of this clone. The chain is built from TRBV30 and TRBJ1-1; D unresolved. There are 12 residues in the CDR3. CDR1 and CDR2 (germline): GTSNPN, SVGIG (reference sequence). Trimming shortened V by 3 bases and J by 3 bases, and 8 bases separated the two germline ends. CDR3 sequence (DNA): TGTGCCTGGAGGGCGGTGGACACTGAAGCTTTCTTT. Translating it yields CAWRAVDTEAFF.

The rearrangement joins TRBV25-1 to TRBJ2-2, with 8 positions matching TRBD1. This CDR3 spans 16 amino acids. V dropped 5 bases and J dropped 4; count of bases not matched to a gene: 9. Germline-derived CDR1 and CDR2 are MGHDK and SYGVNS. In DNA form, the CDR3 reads TGTGCCAGCAGTTCCGGACAGGGAAAAGGCACCGGGGAGCTGTTTTTT. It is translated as CASSSGQGKGTGELFF.

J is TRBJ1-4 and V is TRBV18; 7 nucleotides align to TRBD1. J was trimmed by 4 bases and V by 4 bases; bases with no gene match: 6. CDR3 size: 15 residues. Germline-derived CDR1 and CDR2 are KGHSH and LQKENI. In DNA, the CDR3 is TGTGCCAGCTCACTAGAAGGGGGCTTTAATGAAAAACTGTTTTTT. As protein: CASSLEGGFNEKLFF.

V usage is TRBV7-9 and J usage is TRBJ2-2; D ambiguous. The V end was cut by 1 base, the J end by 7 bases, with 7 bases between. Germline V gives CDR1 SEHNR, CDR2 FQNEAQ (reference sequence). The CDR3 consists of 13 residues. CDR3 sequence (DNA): TGTGCCAGCAGCTTAGGAGGTCTCGGGGAGCTGTTTTTT. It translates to CASSLGGLGELFF. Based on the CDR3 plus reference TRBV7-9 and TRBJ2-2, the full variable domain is DTGVSQNPRHKITKRGQNVTFRCDPISEHNRLYWYRQTLGQGPEFLTYFQNEAQLEKSRLLSDRFSAERPKGSFSTLEIQRTEQGDSAMYLCASSLGGLGELFFGEGSRLTVL.

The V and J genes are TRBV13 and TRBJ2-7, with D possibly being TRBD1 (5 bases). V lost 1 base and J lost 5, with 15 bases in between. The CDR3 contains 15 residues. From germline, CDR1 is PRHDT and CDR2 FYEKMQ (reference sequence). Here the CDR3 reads CASSLEDHPRDEQYF. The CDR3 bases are TGTGCCAGCAGCTTAGAGGACCACCCCAGGGACGAGCAGTACTTC.

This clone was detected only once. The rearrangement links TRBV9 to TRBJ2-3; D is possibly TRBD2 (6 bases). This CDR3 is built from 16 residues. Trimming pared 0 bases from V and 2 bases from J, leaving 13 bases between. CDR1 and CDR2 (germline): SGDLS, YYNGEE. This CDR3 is CASSVESGRYTDTQYF. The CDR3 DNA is TGTGCCAGCAGCGTAGAAAGCGGGCGCTACACAGATACGCAGTATTTT.

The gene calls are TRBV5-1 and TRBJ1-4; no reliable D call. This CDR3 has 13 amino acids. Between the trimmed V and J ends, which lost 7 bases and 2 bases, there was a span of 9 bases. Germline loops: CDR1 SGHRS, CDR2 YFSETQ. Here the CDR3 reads CASRIATNEKLFF. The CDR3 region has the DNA TGCGCCAGCCGGATAGCGACTAATGAAAAACTGTTTTTT.

The CDR3 DNA reads as TGTGCCAGCAGTTACCCAACAGGGTCTGAAGCTTTCTTT. It encodes CASSYPTGSEAFF. The rearrangement uses TRBV12-3 or TRBV12-4 and TRBJ1-1; weak D call: TRBD1 (6 bases). Trimming took 4 bases from V and 6 from J, leaving 12 bases between them. The CDR3 has 13 amino acids.